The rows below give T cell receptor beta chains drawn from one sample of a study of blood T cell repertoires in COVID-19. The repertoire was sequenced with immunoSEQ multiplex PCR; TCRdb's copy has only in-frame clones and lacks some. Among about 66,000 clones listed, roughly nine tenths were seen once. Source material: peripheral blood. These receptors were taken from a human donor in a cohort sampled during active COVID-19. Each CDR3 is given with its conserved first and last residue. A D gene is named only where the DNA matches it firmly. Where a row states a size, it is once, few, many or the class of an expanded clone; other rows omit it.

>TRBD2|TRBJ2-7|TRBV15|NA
TGTGCCACCAGCAGAGATCGGGGCGGGGGGCTCTACGAGCAGTACTTC
CATSRDRGGGLYEQYF
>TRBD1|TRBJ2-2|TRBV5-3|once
TGTGCCAGAAGCGTCTCTCCGGGACAGGAGGACACCGGGGAGCTGTTTTTT
CARSVSPGQEDTGELFF
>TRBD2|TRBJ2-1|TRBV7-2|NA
TGTGCCAGCAGCTTCCGACGGTTCAAGGGCGGGGGGGGTCACAATGAGCAGTTCTTC
CASSFRRFKGGGGHNEQFF
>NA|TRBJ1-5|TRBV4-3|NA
TGCGCCAGCAGCCAATATCTCAGCGCGGCCCGTGATCAGCCCCAGCATTTT
CASSQYLSAARDQPQHF
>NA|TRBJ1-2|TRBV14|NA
TGTGCCAGCAGCCAATCCCTCGGAGGGCGCGGTCGGGCTGGCTACACCTTC
CASSQSLGGRGRAGYTF
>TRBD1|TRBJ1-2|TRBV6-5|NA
TGTGCCAGCAGACGGGACAGCCTTAACTATGGCTACACCTTC
CASRRDSLNYGYTF
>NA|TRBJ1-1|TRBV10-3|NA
TGTGCCATCAGCTCACAGGGGAACACTGAAGCTTTCTTT
CAISSQGNTEAFF
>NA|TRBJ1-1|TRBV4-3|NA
TGCGCCAGCAGCCAAGAGGGACGGGGGGACACTGAAGCTTTCTTT
CASSQEGRGDTEAFF
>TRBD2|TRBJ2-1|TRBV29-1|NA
TGCAGCGTTGAAGATCTATGGGGACTATCGAATTTCGACAATGAGCAGTTCTTC
CSVEDLWGLSNFDNEQFF
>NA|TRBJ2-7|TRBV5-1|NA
TGCGCCAGCAGCTCCGGAGCGGCTCCCTACGAGCAGTACTTC
CASSSGAAPYEQYF
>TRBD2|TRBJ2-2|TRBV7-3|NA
TGTGCCAGCAGCCGAACTTCCGGGGCTAGCGGGGGTTCCGGGGAGCTGTTTTTT
CASSRTSGASGGSGELFF
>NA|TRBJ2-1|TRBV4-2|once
TGTGCCAGCAGCCAAAGGTTCCAAACAGCCTCCAATGAGCAGTTCTTC
CASSQRFQTASNEQFF
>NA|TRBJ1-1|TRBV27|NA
TGTGCCAGCAGTTTAATGCGGGACACTGAAGCTTTCTTT
CASSLMRDTEAFF
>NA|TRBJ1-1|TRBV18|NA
TGTGCCAGCTCACCTCCCGGGGTAAACACTGAAGCTTTCTTT
CASSPPGVNTEAFF
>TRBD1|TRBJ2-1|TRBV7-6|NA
TGTGCCAGCAGCTTAGAGCGGACCGGGACAGCCTACAATGAGCAGTTCTTC
CASSLERTGTAYNEQFF
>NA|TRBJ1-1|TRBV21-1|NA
TGTGCCAGCAGCCCTCCCGCGTTGCGGGGGGCGAACACTGAAGCTTTCTTT
CASSPPALRGANTEAFF
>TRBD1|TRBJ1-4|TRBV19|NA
TGTGCCAGTAGTACTAGGACAGGCCGTAATGAAAAACTGTTTTTT
CASSTRTGRNEKLFF
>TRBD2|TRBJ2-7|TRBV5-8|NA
TGTGCCAGCAGCCTAAGTGTACTAGCGGGGAAGTACTTC
CASSLSVLAGKYF
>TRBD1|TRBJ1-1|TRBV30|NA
TGTGCCTGGCGGGGACAGCCGAACACTGAAGCTTTCTTT
CAWRGQPNTEAFF
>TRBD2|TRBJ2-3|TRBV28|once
TGTGCCAGCAGTTCCCCCGGCGTTGAAGCGGGAGGGCGTGGCACAGATACGCAGTATTTT
CASSSPGVEAGGRGTDTQYF
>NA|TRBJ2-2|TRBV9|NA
TGTGCCAGCAGCTTTTATTCCGGGGAGCTGTTTTTT
CASSFYSGELFF
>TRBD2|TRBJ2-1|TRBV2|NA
TGTGCCAGCAGTGACCCGTGGTTGGCGGGAGGCCGCGATGAGCAGTTCTTC
CASSDPWLAGGRDEQFF
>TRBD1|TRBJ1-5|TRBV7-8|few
TGTGCCAGCAGCTTAACCAGGACAGGGGGAAGCAATCAGCCCCAGCATTTT
CASSLTRTGGSNQPQHF
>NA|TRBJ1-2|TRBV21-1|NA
TGTGCCAGCAGCAATGCGGCCGGGGACAGGCACTGCTATGGCTACACCTTC
CASSNAAGDRHCYGYTF
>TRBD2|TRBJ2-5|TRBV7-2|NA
TGTGCCAGCAGCTTAGGACTAGCGGACCAAGAGACCCAGTACTTC
CASSLGLADQETQYF
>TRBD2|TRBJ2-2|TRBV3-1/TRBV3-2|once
TGTGCCAGCAGCTCCCTTCTCTTAGCGGGAGGTGGCGGGGAGCTGTTTTTT
CASSSLLLAGGGGELFF
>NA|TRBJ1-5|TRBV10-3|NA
TGTGCCATCAGTGGCGTCGATCAGCCCCAGCATTTT
CAISGVDQPQHF
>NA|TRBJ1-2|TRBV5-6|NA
TGTGCCAGCAGCGCTAGGGGGGGGCTTCGAAATGGCTACACCTTC
CASSARGGLRNGYTF
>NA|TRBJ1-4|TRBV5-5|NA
TGTGCCAGCAGCCCACAGCCCTCTAATGAAAAACTGTTTTTT
CASSPQPSNEKLFF
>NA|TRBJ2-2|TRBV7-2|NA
TGTGCCAGCAAGGGGTCCCGGGACACGATAAGCGGGGAGCTGTTTTTT
CASKGSRDTISGELFF
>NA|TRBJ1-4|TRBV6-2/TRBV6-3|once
TGTGCCAGCAGTTACGATAGTCCAGGTATCGGAAAACTGTTTTTT
CASSYDSPGIGKLFF
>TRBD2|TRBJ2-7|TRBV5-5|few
TGTGCCAGCAGCTTGGTAGCGGGACTAGCGTGGGAGCAGTACTTC
CASSLVAGLAWEQYF
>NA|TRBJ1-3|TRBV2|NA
TGTGCCAGCAGTGAATTGGCAGGGAAGGGAAACACCATATATTTT
CASSELAGKGNTIYF
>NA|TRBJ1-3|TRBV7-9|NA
TGTGCCAGCAGCTTAGCGCGGGGCACCTCAGGAAACACCATATATTTT
CASSLARGTSGNTIYF
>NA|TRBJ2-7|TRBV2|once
TGTGCCAGCTCGACAGGCTACTACGAGCAGTACTTC
CASSTGYYEQYF
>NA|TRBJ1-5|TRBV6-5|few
TGTGCCAGCAGTCAGGACAGCAGCAATCAGCCCCAGCATTTT
CASSQDSSNQPQHF
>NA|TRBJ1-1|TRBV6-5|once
TGTGCCACCGCGGGGACCGGGATGAACACTGAAGCTTTCTTT
CATAGTGMNTEAFF